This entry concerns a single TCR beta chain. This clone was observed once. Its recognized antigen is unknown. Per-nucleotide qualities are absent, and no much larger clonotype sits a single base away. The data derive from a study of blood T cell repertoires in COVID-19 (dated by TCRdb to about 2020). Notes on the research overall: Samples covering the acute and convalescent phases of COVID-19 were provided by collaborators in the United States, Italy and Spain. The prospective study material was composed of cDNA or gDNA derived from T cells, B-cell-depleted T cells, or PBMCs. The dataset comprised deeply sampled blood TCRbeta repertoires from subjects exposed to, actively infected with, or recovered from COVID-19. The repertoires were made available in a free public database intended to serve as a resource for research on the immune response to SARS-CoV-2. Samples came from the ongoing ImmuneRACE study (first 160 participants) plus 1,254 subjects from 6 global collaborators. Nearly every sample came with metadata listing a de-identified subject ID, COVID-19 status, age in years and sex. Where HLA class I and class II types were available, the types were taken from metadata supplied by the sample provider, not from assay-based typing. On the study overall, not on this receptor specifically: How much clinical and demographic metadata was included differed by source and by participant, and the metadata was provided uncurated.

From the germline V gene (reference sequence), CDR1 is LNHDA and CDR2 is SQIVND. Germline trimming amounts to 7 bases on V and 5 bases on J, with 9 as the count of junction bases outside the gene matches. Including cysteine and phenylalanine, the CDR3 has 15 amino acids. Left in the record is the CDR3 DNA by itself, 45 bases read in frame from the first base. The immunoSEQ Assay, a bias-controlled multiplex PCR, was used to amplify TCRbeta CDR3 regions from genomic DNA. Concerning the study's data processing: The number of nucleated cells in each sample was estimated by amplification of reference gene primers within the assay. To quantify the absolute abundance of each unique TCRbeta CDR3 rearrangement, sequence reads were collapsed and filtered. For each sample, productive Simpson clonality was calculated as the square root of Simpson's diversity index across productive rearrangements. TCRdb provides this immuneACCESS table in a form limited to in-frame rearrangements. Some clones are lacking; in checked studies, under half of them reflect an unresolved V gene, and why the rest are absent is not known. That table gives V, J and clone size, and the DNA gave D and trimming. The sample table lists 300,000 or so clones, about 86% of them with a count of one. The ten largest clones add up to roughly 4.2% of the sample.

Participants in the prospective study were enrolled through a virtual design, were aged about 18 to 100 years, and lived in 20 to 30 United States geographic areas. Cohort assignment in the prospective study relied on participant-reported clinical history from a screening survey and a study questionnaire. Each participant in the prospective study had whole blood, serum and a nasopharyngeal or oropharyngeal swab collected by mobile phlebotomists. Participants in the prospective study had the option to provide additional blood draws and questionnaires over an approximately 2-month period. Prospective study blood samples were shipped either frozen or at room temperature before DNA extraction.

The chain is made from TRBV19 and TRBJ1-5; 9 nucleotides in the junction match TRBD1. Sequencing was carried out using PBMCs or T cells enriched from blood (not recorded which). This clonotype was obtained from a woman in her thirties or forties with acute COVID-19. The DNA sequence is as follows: TGTGCCAGTACTCCACAGGGGGCTGAATATCAGCCCCAGCATTTT. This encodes CASTPQGAEYQPQHF. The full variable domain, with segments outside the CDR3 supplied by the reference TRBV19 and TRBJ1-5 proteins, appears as DGGITQSPKYLFRKEGQNVTLSCEQNLNHDAMYWYRQDPGQGLRLIYYSQIVNDFQKGDIAEGYSVSREKKESFPLTVTSAQKNPTAFYLCASTPQGAEYQPQHFGDGTRLSIL.